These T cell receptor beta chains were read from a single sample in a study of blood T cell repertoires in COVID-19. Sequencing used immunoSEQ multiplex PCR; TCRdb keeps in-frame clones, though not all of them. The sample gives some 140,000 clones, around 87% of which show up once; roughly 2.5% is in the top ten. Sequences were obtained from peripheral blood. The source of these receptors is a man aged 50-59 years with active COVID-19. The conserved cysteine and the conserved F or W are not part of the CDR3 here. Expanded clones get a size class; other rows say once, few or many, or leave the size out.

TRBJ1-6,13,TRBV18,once,ASSPLGLIDSPLH
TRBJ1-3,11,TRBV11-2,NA,ASSLASGNTIY
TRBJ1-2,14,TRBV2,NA,ASSVPGQSWGYGYT
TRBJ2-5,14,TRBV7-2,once,ASSPRIAGGQETQY
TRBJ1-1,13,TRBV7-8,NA,ASSSFGGERSEAF
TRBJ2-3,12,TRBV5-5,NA,ASSRDFNTDTQY
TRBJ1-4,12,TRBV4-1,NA,ASSRGLANEKLF
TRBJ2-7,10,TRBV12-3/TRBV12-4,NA,ASSPSGYEQY
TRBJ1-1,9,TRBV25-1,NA,ASTERGEAF
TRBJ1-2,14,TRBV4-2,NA,ASSQDLVRGRFGYT
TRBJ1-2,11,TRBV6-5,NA,ASREGLNYGYT
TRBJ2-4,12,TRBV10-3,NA,AISEPGQGNIQY
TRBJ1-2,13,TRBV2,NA,ASRDVGGTNYGYT
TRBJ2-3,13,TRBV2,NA,ASRKLAGGTDTQY
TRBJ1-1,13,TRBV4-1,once,ASSPTQGGYTEAF
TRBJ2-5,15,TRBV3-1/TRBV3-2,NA,ASSPGGGGAWAETQY
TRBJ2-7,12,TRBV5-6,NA,ASSGQGVSYEQY
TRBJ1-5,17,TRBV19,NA,ASSLGPGQGVESNQPQH
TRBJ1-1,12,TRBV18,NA,ASSPPGGQTVAF
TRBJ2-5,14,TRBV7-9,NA,ASSLEGGKVAETQY
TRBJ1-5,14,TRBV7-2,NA,ASSLGAGVTNQPQH
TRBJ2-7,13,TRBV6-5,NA,ASSYSRTRTHEQY
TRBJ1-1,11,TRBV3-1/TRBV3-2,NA,ASGGTGRLVAF